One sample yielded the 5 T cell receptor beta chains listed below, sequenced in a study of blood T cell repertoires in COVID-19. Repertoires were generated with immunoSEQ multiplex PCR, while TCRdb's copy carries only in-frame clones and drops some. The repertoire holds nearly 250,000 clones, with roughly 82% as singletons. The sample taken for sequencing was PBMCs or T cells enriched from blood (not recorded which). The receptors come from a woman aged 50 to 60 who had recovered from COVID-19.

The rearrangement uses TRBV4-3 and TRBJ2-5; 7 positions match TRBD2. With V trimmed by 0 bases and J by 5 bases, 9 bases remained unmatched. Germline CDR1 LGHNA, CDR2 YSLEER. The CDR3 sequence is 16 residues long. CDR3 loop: CASSQERGGGRETQYF. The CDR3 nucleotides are TGCGCCAGCAGCCAAGAGCGTGGCGGGGGACGGGAGACCCAGTACTTC.

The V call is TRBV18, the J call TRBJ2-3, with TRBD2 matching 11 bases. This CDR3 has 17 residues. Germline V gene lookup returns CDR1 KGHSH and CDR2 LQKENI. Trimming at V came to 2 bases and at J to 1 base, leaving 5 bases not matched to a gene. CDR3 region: CASSPYTSGGGTDTQYF. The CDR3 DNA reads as TGTGCCAGCTCACCATACACTAGCGGGGGAGGCACAGATACGCAGTATTTT.

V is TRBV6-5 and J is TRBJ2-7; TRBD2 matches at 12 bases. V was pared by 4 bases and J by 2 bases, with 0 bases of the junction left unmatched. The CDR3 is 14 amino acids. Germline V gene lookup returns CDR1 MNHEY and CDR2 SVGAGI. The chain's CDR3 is CASSSSGRAYEQYF. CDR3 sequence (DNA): TGTGCCAGCAGTTCTAGCGGGAGGGCCTACGAGCAGTACTTC.

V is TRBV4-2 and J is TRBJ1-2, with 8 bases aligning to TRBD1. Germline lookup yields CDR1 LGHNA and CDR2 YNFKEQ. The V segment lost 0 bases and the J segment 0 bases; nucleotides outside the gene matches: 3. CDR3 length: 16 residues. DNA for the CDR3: TGTGCCAGCAGCCAAGAGGGGGACAGGTCTAACTATGGCTACACCTTC. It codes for CASSQEGDRSNYGYTF.

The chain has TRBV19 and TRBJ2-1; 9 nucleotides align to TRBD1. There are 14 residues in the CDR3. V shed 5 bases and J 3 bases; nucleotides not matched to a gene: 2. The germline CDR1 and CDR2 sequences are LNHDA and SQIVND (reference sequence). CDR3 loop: CASSRQGDYNEQFF. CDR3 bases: TGTGCCAGTAGTCGACAGGGGGACTACAATGAGCAGTTCTTC.